The rows below give T cell receptor beta chains drawn from one sample of a study of T cells after yellow fever vaccination. TCRdb ran MiXCR on the 5' RACE reads and lists one entry per CDR3 protein. Of roughly 330,000 distinct CDR3 sequences in the sample, 6.8% are singletons; the top ten hold roughly a sixth. Sequencing used PBMCs, obtained 35 to 50 days after the first yellow fever vaccination. Source of these receptors: a man between 18 and 29 years old who received the YFV17D yellow fever vaccine. CDR3s leave out the opening cysteine and the closing phenylalanine or tryptophan.

J gene: TRBJ2-1
V gene: TRBV28
CDR3 protein: ASRGGRGMMNEQF

J gene: TRBJ1-2
V gene: TRBV10-3
CDR3 protein: AISDGRYYGYT

J gene: TRBJ1-1
V gene: TRBV7-2
CDR3 protein: ASSSPRRLEAF

J gene: TRBJ1-5
V gene: TRBV24-1
CDR3 protein: ASRRDRAGVGQPQH

J gene: TRBJ2-6
V gene: TRBV5-4
CDR3 protein: ASSTNRGAGANVLT

J gene: TRBJ2-1
V gene: TRBV7-2
CDR3 protein: ASSTTQGPYEQF

J gene: TRBJ2-7
V gene: TRBV11-2
CDR3 protein: ASSHRPPVGAGTYEQY

J gene: TRBJ2-5
V gene: TRBV5-6
CDR3 protein: ASSRYRNQETQY

J gene: TRBJ2-3
V gene: TRBV18
CDR3 protein: ASSPPLAGSDTQY

J gene: TRBJ1-3
V gene: TRBV12-3/TRBV12-4
CDR3 protein: ASSLGRRSGNTIY

J gene: TRBJ2-3
V gene: TRBV5-1
CDR3 protein: ASSAGRLGDTQY

J gene: TRBJ1-2
V gene: TRBV12-3/TRBV12-4
CDR3 protein: ASSLRQGEGYT

J gene: TRBJ2-5
V gene: TRBV20-1
CDR3 protein: SAPSRGGFQETQY

J gene: TRBJ2-2
V gene: TRBV7-6
CDR3 protein: ASSPDRVGELF

J gene: TRBJ2-1
V gene: TRBV3-1
CDR3 protein: ASSQPPRRAYNEQF

J gene: TRBJ2-1
V gene: TRBV4-3
CDR3 protein: ASSQGGQGWTSSYNEQF

J gene: TRBJ2-3
V gene: TRBV20-1
CDR3 protein: SARVGGATDTQY

J gene: TRBJ2-1
V gene: TRBV10-3
CDR3 protein: AISGQGYNEQF

J gene: TRBJ1-1
V gene: TRBV7-2
CDR3 protein: ASSIAGTANTEAF

J gene: TRBJ2-6
V gene: TRBV5-1
CDR3 protein: ASRDPGANVLT

J gene: TRBJ2-2
V gene: TRBV12-3/TRBV12-4
CDR3 protein: ASSSTYGLAGGTNTGELF

J gene: TRBJ1-2
V gene: TRBV20-1
CDR3 protein: SARAGGYT

J gene: TRBJ2-5
V gene: TRBV7-8
CDR3 protein: ASSSQGWETQY

J gene: TRBJ1-1
V gene: TRBV20-1
CDR3 protein: SASGAAQGNTEAF

J gene: TRBJ1-1
V gene: TRBV30
CDR3 protein: AWSLTATAF

J gene: TRBJ2-1
V gene: TRBV19
CDR3 protein: ARPTGIDEQF

J gene: TRBJ2-5
V gene: TRBV9
CDR3 protein: ASSPRQGMGETQY

J gene: TRBJ1-1
V gene: TRBV7-9
CDR3 protein: ASSRRQVNTEAF

J gene: TRBJ2-1
V gene: TRBV7-3
CDR3 protein: ASSLPDRNEQF

J gene: TRBJ2-2
V gene: TRBV12-3/TRBV12-4
CDR3 protein: ASTNTGLFYAGELF

J gene: TRBJ1-1
V gene: TRBV19
CDR3 protein: ASSITGVGTEAF